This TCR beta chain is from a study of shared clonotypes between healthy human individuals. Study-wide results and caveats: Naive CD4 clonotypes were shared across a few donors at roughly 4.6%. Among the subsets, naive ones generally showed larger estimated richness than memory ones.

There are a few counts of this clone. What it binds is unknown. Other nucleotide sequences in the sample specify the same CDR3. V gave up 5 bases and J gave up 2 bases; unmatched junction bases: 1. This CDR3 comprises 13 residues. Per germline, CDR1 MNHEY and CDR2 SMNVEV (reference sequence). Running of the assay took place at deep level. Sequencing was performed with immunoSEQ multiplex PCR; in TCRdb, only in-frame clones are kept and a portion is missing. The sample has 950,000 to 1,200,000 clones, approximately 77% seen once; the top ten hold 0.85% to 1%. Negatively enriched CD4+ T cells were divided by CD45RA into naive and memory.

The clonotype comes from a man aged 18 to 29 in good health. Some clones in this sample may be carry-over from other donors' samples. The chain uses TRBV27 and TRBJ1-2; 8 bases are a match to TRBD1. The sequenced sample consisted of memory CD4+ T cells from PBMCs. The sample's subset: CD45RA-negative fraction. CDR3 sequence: CASSQGANYGYTF. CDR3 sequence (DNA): TGTGCCAGCAGTCAGGGGGCGAACTATGGCTACACCTTC.